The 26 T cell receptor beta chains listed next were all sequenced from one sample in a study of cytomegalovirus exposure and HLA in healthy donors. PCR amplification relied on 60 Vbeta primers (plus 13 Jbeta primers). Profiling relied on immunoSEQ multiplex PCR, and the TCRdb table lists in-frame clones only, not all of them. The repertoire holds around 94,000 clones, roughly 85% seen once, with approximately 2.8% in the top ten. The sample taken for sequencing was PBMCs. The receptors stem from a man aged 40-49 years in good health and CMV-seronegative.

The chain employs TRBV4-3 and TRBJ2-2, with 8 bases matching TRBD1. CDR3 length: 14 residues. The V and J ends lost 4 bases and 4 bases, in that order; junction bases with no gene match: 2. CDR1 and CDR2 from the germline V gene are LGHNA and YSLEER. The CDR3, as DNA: TGCGCCAGCAGCCGGGGACAGGTCACCGGGGAGCTGTTTTTT. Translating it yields CASSRGQVTGELFF.

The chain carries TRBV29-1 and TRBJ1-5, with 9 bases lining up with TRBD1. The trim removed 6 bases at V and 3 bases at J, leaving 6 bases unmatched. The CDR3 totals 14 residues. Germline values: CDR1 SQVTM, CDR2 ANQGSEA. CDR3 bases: TGCAGCGTCATCACAGGGGGCATCAATCAGCCCCAGCATTTT. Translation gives CSVITGGINQPQHF.

CDR3 sequence: CASSIDRDRSSGNTIYF. The CDR3 DNA sequence: TGTGCCAGTAGTATAGATCGGGACAGGTCCTCTGGAAACACCATATATTTT. V usage is TRBV19 and J usage is TRBJ1-3, with 8 nucleotides matching TRBD1. The ends lost 0 bases at V and 0 bases at J; junction bases unmatched: 4. The CDR3 is 17 residues long. In germline, CDR1 is LNHDA, CDR2 SQIVND (reference sequence).

CDR3 coding DNA: TGTGCCAGCAGCCTAGACAGGGGGCTCGACAATGAGCAGTTCTTC. It specifies CASSLDRGLDNEQFF. This rearrangement joins TRBV7-9 to TRBJ2-1; 10 bases match TRBD1. This CDR3 comprises 15 residues. Germline CDR1 is SEHNR and CDR2 is FQNEAQ (reference sequence). Trimming at V came to 5 bases and at J to 5 bases, leaving 6 bases not matched to a gene.

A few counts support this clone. CDR3 sequence reads: CASSDGGDSYEQYF. CDR3 nucleotides: TGTGCCAGCAGTGATGGGGGGGACTCCTACGAGCAGTACTTC. The chain carries TRBV6-1 and TRBJ2-7; 7 positions match TRBD2. Per the germline V gene, CDR1 is MNHNS and CDR2 is SASEGT. There are 14 residues in the CDR3. V shed 3 bases and J 0 bases; nucleotides not matched to a gene: 2.

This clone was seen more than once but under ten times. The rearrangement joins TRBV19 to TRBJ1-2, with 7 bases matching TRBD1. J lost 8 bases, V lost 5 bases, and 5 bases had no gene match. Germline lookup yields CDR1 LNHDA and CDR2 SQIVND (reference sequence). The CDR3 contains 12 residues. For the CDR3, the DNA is TGTGCCAGTAGTTTCCGACAGGGCGGCTACACCTTC. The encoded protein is CASSFRQGGYTF.

The CDR3 DNA reads as TGTGCCAGCAGTTCTACAGGGGTTCGTAAGGAGACCCAGTACTTC. It yields the protein CASSSTGVRKETQYF. The chain links TRBV5-4 to TRBJ2-5; the match to TRBD1 covers 7 bases. J lost 5 bases, V lost 5 bases, and 12 bases had no gene match. Germline V gives CDR1 SGHNT, CDR2 YYREEE (reference sequence). The CDR3 is 15 residues long.

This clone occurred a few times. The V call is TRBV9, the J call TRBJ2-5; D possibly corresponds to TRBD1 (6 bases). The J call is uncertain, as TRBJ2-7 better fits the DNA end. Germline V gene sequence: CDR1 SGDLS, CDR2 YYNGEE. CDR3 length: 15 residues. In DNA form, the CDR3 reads TGTGCCAGCAGCGTAGCGGGCAGGGGTCCCCACGAGCAGTACTTC. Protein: CASSVAGRGPHEQYF.

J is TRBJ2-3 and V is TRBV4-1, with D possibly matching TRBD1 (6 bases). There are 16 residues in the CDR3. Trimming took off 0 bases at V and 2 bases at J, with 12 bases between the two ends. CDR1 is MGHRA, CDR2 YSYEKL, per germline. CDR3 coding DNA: TGCGCCAGCAGCCAAGATCCCAGGGGTTACACAGATACGCAGTATTTT. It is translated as CASSQDPRGYTDTQYF.

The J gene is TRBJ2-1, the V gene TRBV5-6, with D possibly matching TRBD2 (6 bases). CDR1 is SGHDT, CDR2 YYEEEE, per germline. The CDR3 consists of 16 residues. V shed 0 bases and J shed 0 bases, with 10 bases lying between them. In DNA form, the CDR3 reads TGTGCCAGCAGCTTGGGAGCCGGGGGCTCCTACAATGAGCAGTTCTTC. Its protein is CASSLGAGGSYNEQFF.

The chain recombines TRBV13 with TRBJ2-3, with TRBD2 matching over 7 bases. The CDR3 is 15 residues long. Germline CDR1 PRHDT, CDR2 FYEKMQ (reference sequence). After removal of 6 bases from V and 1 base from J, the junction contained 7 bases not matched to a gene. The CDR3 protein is CASRSQAGRTDTQYF. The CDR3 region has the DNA TGTGCCAGCAGGTCACAAGCGGGACGCACAGATACGCAGTATTTT.

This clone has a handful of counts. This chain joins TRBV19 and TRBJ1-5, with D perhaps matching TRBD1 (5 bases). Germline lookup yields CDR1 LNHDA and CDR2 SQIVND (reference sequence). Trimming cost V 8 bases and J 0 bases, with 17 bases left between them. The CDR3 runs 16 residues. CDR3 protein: CASGTRRQNSNQPQHF. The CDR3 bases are TGTGCCAGTGGTACACGAAGACAGAATAGCAATCAGCCCCAGCATTTT.

CDR3 sequence: CASSQGGYEQYF. The CDR3 DNA follows: TGTGCCAGCAGCCAAGGAGGCTACGAGCAGTACTTC. This sequence joins TRBV4-2 and TRBJ2-7; D ambiguous. The germline CDR1 and CDR2 sequences are LGHNA and YNFKEQ. V lost 1 base and J lost 3, with 4 bases in between. The CDR3 sequence is 12 residues long.

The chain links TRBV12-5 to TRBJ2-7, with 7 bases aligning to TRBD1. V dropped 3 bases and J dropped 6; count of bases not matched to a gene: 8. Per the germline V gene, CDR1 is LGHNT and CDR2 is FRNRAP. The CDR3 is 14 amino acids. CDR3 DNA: TGTGCTAGTGGTTTCGACAGGGCGATGGGCGAGCAGTACTTC. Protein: CASGFDRAMGEQYF.

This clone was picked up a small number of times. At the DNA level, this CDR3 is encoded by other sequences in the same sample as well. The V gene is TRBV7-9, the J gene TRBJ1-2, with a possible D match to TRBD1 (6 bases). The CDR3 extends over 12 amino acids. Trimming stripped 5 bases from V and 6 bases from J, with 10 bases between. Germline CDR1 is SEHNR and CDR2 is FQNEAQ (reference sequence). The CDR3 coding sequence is TGTGCCAGCAGCCTGACAGGAAATGGCTACACCTTC. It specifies CASSLTGNGYTF. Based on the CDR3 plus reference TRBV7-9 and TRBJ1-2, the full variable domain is DTGVSQNPRHKITKRGQNVTFRCDPISEHNRLYWYRQTLGQGPEFLTYFQNEAQLEKSRLLSDRFSAERPKGSFSTLEIQRTEQGDSAMYLCASSLTGNGYTFGSGTRLTVV.

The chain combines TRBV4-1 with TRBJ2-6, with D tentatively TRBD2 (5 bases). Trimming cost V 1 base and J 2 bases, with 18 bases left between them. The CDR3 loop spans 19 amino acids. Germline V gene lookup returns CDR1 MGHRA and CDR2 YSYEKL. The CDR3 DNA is TGCGCCAGCAGCCAAGGAGGTCCGGGGTATCTGGCTGGGGCCAACGTCCTGACTTTC. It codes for CASSQGGPGYLAGANVLTF.

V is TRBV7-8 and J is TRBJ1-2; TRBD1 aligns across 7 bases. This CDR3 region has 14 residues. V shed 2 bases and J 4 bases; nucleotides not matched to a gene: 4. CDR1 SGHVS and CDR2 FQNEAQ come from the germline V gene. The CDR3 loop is CASSLRGGSYGYTF. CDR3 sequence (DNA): TGTGCCAGCAGCTTACGAGGGGGCAGCTATGGCTACACCTTC. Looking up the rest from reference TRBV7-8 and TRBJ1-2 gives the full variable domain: GAGVSQSPRYKVAKRGQDVALRCDPISGHVSLFWYQQALGQGPEFLTYFQNEAQLDKSGLPSDRFFAERPEGSVSTLKIQRTQQEDSAVYLCASSLRGGSYGYTFGSGTRLTVV.

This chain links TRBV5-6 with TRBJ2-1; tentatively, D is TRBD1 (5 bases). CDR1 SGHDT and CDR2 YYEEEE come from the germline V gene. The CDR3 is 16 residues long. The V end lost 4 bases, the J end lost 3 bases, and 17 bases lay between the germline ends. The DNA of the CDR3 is TGTGCCAGCAGCGGGATGGTGGGGCAAGGCTACAATGAGCAGTTCTTC. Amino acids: CASSGMVGQGYNEQFF.

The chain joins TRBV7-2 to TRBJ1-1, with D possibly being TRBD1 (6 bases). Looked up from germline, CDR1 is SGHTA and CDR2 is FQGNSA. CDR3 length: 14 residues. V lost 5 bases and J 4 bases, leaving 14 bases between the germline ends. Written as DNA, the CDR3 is TGTGCCAGCAGCGCCGCCGGGGGGCTCACTGAAGCTTTCTTT. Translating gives CASSAAGGLTEAFF.

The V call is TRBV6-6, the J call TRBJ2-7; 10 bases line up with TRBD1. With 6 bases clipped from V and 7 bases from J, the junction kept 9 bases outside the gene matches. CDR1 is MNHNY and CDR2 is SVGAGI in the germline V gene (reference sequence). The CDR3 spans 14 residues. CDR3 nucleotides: TGTGCCAGCAGCCCCCGGGACAGGGGTGAGGAGCAGTACTTC. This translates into CASSPRDRGEEQYF.

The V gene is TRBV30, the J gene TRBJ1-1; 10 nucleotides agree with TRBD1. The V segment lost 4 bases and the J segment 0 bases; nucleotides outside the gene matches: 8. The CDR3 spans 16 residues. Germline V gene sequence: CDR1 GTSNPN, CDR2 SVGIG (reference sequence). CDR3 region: CAWTMGQGIMNTEAFF. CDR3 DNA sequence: TGTGCCTGGACCATGGGACAGGGGATTATGAACACTGAAGCTTTCTTT.

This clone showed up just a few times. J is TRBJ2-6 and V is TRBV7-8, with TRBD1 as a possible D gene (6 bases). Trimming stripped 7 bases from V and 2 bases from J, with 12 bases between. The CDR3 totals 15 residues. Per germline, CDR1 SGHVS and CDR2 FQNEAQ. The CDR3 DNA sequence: TGTGCCAGCACCCCCGAGGGGGCTGGGGCCAACGTCCTGACTTTC. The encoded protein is CASTPEGAGANVLTF.

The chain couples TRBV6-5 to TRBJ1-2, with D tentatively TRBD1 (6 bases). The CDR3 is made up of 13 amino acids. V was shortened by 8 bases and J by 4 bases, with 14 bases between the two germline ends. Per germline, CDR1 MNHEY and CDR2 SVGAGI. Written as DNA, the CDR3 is TGTGCCAGCCGACAGGAGGAATTCTATGGCTACACCTTC. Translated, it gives CASRQEEFYGYTF.

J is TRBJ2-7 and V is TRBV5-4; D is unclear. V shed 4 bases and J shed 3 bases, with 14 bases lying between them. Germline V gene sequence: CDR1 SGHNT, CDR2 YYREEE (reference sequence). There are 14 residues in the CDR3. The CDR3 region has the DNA TGTGCCAGCAGCGTAACACAGACAAACTACGAGCAGTACTTC. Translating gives CASSVTQTNYEQYF.

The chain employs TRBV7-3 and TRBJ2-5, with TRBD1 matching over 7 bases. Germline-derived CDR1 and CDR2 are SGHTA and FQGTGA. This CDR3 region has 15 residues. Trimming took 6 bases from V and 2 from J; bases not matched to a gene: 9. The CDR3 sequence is CASRPTGVPQETQYF. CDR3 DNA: TGTGCCAGCAGACCTACAGGGGTACCACAAGAGACCCAGTACTTC.

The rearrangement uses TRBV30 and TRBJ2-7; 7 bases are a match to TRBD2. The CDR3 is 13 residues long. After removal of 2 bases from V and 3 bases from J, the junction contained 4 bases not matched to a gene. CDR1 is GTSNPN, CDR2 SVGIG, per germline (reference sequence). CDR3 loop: CAWSTERGYEQYF. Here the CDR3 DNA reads TGTGCCTGGAGTACCGAGCGGGGCTACGAGCAGTACTTC.